This paragraph covers one T cell receptor (beta chain) sequence. Its target is unknown. Isolated per sample were at least 6 million PBMCs. The use of a sample-barcoded 5' primer and a J-beta primer mix characterized a second PCR of roughly 6 to 11 cycles. TCRdb reanalysed the 5' RACE reads using MiXCR and keeps one entry per CDR3 protein. The sample carries about 830,000 distinct CDR3 sequences, under 80% recorded once. This sample stems from a study of blood T cells in healthy people across ages. Across the study: Using template switching, researchers captured about one barcoded beta molecule for each two T cells.

General study points: No one knew whether donors had CMV, which possibly confounded expanded clonotype changes. Both naive CD4+ cell counts and diversity were greater in long-lived donors than in aged donors.

Germline-derived CDR1 and CDR2 are LNHNV and YYDKDF (reference sequence). V was pared by 0 bases and J by 0 bases, with 7 bases between. This CDR3 region has 15 residues. The chain employs TRBV15 and TRBJ2-3; D unclear. Sequenced input: blood. The receptor's source is a man aged 30 to 45 in good health. The CDR3 region is CATSRDGISTDTQYF. CDR3 sequence (DNA): TGTGCCACCAGCAGAGATGGAATTAGCACAGATACGCAGTATTTT.